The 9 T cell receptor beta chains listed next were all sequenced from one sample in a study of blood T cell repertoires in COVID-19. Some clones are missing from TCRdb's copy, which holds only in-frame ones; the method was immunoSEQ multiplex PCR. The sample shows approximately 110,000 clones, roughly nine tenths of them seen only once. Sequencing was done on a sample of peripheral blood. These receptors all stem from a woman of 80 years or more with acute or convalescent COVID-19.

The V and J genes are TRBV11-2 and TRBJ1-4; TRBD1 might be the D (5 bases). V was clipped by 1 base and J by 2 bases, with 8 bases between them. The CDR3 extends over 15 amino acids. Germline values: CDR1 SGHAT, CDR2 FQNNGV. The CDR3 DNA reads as TGTGCCAGCAGCTTAGGGGGGAGGACTAATGAAAAACTGTTTTTT. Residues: CASSLGGRTNEKLFF.

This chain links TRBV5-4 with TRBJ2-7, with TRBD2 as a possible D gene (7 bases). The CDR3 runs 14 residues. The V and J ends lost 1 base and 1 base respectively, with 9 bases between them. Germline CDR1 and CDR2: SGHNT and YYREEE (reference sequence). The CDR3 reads CASSLKGGSYEQYF. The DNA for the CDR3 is TGTGCCAGCAGCTTGAAGGGGGGGTCCTACGAGCAGTACTTC.

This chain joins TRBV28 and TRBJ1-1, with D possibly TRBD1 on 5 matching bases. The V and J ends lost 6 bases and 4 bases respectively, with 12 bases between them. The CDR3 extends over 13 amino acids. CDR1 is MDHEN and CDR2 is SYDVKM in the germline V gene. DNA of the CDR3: TGTGCCAGCAGGCCTTGGGGCGGCACTGAAGCTTTCTTT. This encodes CASRPWGGTEAFF.

The CDR3 bases are TGCGCCAGCAGCCAAGACCCAGGCCGGGGGGGGGCCAACGTCCTGACTTTC. Its translation is CASSQDPGRGGANVLTF. The chain uses TRBV4-3 and TRBJ2-6; a weak D match, TRBD2 (6 bases). Deletions cut 0 bases from V and 4 bases from J, with 13 bases between. Germline V gives CDR1 LGHNA, CDR2 YSLEER. The CDR3 has 17 residues.

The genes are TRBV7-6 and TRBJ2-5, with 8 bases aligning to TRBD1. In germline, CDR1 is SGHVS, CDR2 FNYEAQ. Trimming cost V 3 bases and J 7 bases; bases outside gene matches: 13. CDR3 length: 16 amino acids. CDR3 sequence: CASSFQTGAAIGTQYF. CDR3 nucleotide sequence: TGTGCCAGCAGCTTTCAGACAGGGGCCGCGATTGGGACCCAGTACTTC. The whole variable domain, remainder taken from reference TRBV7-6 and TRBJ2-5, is GAGVSQSPRYKVTKRGQDVALRCDPISGHVSLYWYRQALGQGPEFLTYFNYEAQQDKSGLPNDRFSAERPEGSISTLTIQRTEQRDSAMYRCASSFQTGAAIGTQYFGPGTRLLVL.

Here the CDR3 DNA reads TGTGCCAGTAGTACCAGGACAGGGAGAGTTAACACTGAAGCTTTCTTT. Translation: CASSTRTGRVNTEAFF. This chain links TRBV19 with TRBJ1-1, with TRBD1 matching 8 bases. Trimming cost V 4 bases and J 2 bases; bases outside gene matches: 9. This CDR3 comprises 16 residues. Germline CDR1 is LNHDA and CDR2 is SQIVND (reference sequence).

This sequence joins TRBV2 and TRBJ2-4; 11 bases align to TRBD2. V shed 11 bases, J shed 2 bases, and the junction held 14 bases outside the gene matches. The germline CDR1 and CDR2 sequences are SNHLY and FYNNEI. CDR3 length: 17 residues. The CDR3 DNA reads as TGTGCCGGAAGTAGCGGGGGGGCCCCGGGTACCAAAAACATTCAGTACTTC. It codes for CAGSSGGAPGTKNIQYF.

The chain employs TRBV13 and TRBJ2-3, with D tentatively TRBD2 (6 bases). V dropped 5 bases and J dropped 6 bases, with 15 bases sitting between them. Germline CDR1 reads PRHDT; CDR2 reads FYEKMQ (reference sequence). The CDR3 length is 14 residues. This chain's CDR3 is CASSGGAGWDTQYF. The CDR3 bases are TGTGCCAGCAGCGGAGGGGCGGGATGGGATACGCAGTATTTT.

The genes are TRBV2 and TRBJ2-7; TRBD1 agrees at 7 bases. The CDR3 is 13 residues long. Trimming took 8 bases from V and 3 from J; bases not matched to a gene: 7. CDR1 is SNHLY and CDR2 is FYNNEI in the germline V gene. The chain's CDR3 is CASVDRVDYEQYF. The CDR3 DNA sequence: TGTGCCAGCGTTGACAGGGTAGACTACGAGCAGTACTTC.